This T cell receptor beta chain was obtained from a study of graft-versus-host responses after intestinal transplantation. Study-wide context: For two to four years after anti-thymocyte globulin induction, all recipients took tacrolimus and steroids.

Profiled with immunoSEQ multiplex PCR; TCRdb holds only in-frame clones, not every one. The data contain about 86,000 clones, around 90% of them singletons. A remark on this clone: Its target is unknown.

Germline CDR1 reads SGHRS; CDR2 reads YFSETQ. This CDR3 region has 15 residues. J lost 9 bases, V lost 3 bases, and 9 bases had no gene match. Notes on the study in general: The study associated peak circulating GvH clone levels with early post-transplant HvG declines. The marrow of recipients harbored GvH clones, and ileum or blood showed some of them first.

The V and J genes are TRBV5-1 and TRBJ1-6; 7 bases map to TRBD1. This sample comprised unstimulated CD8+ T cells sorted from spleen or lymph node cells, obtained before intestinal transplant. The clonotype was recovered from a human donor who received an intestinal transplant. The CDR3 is CASSSGDSLFSPLHF. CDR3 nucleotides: TGCGCCAGCAGCTCGGGGGACAGCCTTTTTTCACCCCTCCACTTT.